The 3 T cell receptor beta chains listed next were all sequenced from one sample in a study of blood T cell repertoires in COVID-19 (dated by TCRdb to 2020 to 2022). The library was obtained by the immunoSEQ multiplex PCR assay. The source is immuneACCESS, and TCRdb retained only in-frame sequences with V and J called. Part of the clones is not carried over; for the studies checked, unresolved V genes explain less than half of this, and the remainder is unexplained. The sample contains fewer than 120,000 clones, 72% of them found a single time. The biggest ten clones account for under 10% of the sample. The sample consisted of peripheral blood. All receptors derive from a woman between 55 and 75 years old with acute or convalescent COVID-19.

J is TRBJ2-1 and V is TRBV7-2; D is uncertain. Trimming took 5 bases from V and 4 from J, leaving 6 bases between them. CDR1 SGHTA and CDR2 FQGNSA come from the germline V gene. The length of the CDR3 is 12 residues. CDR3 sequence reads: CASSPVYNEQFF. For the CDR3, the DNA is TGTGCCAGCAGCCCCGTTTACAATGAGCAGTTCTTC.

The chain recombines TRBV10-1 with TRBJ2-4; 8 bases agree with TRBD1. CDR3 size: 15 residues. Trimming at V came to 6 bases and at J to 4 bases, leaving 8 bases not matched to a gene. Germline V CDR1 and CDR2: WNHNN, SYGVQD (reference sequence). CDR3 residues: CASRPGQVGKNIQYF. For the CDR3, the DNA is TGCGCCAGCAGACCGGGACAGGTAGGGAAAAACATTCAGTACTTC.

The CDR3 DNA sequence: TGTGCCAGCAGCTTAACTGGGCGACGGCTTAATGAAAAACTGTTTTTT. It is translated as CASSLTGRRLNEKLFF. The chain uses TRBV7-2 and TRBJ1-4; the D is unclear. CDR3 length: 16 residues. Germline V gene lookup returns CDR1 SGHTA and CDR2 FQGNSA. The ends were cut back, 2 bases at V and 4 bases at J, with 14 bases in the middle.